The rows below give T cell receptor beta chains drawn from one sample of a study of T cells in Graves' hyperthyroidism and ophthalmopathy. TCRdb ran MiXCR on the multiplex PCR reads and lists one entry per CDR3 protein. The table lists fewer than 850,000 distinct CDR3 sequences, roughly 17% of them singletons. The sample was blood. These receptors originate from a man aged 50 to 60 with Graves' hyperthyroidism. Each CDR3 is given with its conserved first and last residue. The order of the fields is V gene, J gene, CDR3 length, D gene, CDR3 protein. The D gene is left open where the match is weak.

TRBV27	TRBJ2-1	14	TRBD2	CASSPRAGANEQFF
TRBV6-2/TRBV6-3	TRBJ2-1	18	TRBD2	CASSRTSGSFSSYNEQFF
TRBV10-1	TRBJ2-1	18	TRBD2	CASSESGLAGGRLEGQFF
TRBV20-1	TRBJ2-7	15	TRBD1	CSANAGTGPFYEQYF
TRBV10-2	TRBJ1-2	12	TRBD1	CASRITGAGYTF
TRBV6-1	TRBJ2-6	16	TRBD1	CASKGDRGAGANVLTF
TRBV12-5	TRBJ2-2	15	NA	CASGRKGEDTGELFF
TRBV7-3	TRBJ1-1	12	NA	CASRTSGGPTFF
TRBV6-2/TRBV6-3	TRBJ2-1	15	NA	CASSYSGLARNEQFF
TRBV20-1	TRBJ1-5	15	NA	CSASQGTRINQPQHF
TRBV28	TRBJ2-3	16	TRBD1	CASSLVQGRGSDTQYF
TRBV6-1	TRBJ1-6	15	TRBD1	CASRNRQGDNSPLHF
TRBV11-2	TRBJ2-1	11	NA	CASSLDGAGLF
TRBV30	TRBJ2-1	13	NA	CAGRQVGENEQFF
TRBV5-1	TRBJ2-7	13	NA	CASTLEAGNEQYF
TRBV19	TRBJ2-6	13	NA	CASTNSGANVLTF
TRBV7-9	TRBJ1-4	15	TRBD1	CASSRTPGTEEKLFF
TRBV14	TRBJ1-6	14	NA	CASSLKGLHARLHF
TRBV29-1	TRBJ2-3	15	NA	CSVFHGSYSADTQYF
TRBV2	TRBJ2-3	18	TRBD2	CASSGGTSGRGGTDTQYF
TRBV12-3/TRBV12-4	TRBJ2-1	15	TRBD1	CASTTDRGRVREQFF
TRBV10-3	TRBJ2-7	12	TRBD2	CAIGGESYEQYF
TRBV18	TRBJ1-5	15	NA	CASSPPLALNQPQHF
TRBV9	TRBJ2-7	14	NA	CASSVGPGPYEQYF
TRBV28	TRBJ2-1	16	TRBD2	CASSALAVESYNEQFF
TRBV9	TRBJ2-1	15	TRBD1	CASSGGQGSYNEQFF
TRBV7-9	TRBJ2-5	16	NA	CASSLAADFPRETQYF
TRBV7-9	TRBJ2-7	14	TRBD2	CASRRTSGSVEQYF
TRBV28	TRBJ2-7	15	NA	CASSLWGQGNYGEYF
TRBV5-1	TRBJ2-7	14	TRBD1	CASSAQGAPYEQYF
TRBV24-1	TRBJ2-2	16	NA	CATSDLGRTNTGELFF
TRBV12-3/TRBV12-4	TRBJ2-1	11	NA	CASSFVGKQFF
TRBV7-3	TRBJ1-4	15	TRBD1	CASSLTGGPGEKLFF
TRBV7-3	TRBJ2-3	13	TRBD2	CASRAGGTDTQYF
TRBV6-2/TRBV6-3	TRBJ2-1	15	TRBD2	CASSIAGSSYNEQFF
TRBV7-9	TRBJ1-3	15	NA	CASSSPAGSGNTIYF
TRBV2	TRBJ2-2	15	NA	CASTRTRGGTGELFF
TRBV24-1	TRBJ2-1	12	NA	CATSRYWVEQFF
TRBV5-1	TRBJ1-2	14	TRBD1	CASSLGTGDYGYTF
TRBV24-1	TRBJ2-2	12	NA	CATSAGAPGLFF
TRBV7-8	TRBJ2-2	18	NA	CASSLPWGSGVSTGELFF